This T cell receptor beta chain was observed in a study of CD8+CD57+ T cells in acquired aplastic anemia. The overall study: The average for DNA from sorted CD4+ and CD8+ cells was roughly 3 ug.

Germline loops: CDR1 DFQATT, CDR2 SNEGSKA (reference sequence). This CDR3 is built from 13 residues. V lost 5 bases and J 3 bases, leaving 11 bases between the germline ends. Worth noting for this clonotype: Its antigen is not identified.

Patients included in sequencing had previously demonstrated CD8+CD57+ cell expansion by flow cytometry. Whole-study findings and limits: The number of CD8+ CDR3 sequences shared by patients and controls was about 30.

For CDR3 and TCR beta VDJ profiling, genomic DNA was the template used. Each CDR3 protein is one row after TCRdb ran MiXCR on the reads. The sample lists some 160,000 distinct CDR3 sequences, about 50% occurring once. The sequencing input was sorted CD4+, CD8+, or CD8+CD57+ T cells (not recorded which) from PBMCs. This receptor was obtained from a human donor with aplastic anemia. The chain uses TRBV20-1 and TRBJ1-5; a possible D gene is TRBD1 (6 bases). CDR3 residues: CSARQGLNQPQHF. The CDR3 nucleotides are TGCAGTGCTCGCCAGGGGCTCAATCAGCCCCAGCATTTT.